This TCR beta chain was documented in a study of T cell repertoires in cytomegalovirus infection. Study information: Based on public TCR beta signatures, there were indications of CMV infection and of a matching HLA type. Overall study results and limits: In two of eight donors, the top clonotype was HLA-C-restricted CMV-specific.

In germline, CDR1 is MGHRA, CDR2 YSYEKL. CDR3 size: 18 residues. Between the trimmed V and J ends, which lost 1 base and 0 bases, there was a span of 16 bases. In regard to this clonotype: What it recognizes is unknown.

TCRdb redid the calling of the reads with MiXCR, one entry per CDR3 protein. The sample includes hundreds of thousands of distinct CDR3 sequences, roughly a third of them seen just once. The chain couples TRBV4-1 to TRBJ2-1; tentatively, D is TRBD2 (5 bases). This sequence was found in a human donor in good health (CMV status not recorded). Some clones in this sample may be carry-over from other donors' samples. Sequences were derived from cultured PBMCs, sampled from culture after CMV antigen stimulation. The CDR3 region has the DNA TGCGCCAGCAGCCAAGGGTTCGGGGTGAGATTCTCCTACAATGAGCAGTTCTTC. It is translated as CASSQGFGVRFSYNEQFF.